The 7 T cell receptor beta chains listed next were all sequenced from one sample in a study of early T cells in non-severe SARS-CoV-2 infection. TCRdb re-called the 5' RACE reads through MiXCR, storing one row per CDR3 protein. This sample has around 57,000 distinct CDR3 sequences, with roughly 6.8% found just once. Sequenced: whole blood. The receptor source for this set is an adult who was a healthcare worker with PCR-confirmed SARS-CoV-2 infection or an uninfected control (not recorded which).

The CDR3 sequence: CASSPPGTSSYNEQFF. The CDR3 DNA sequence: TGTGCCAGCTCACCACCCGGGACTAGCTCCTACAATGAGCAGTTCTTC. The V gene is TRBV18, the J gene TRBJ2-1, with 8 bases identical to TRBD2. This CDR3 spans 16 amino acids. Germline-derived CDR1 and CDR2 are KGHSH and LQKENI. Unmatched junction bases numbered 1, after V lost 0 bases and J lost 0 bases.

There are a few counts of this clonotype. This chain links TRBV3-1 with TRBJ1-2; TRBD1 matches at 9 bases. Germline CDR1 is LGHDT and CDR2 is YNNKEL (reference sequence). This CDR3 is 17 amino acids long. V shed 0 bases, J shed 6 bases, and the junction held 11 bases outside the gene matches. CDR3 in amino acids: CASSQDLRTGERNGYTF. The CDR3 coding sequence is TGTGCCAGCAGCCAAGATCTGAGGACAGGGGAGAGGAATGGCTACACCTTC.

This clonotype was observed many times. V and J are TRBV5-6 and TRBJ2-1; 10 bases agree with TRBD2. Trimming cost V 2 bases and J 6 bases; bases outside gene matches: 5. The CDR3 is 15 amino acids. Germline lookup yields CDR1 SGHDT and CDR2 YYEEEE. The CDR3 DNA reads TGTGCCAGCAGCTTCCAGCGGGGGGGCAGCAATGAGCAGTTCTTC. As protein: CASSFQRGGSNEQFF.

V usage is TRBV4-3 and J usage is TRBJ2-3; D gene unclear. Germline values: CDR1 LGHNA, CDR2 YSLEER. V was clipped by 1 base and J by 7 bases, with 9 bases between them. CDR3 length: 13 amino acids. CDR3 sequence reads: CASSQVLGHTQYF. The CDR3, as DNA: TGCGCCAGCAGCCAAGTGCTGGGTCATACGCAGTATTTT.

At least ten counts were recorded for this clonotype. The chain has TRBV30 and TRBJ1-2; 9 bases agree with TRBD1. V dropped 4 bases and J dropped 4; count of bases not matched to a gene: 4. CDR1 and CDR2 (germline): GTSNPN, SVGIG (reference sequence). There are 13 residues in the CDR3. The CDR3 DNA follows: TGTGCCTGGACTACAGGGGGCACCTATGGCTACACCTTC. It is translated as CAWTTGGTYGYTF.

The CDR3 DNA is TGTGCCAGCAGTTTCCATCCGCCGGGACGCCGAATTCGCGGGGAGCTGTTTTTT. It specifies CASSFHPPGRRIRGELFF. The chain joins TRBV12-3 or TRBV12-4 to TRBJ2-2, with D tentatively TRBD1 or TRBD2 (5 bases each). V lost 3 bases to trimming and J lost 7 bases, with 24 bases between them. The CDR3 has 18 residues.

This clonotype was found many times. This chain links TRBV4-3 with TRBJ2-3; 8 bases map to TRBD1. Unmatched junction bases numbered 9, after V lost 5 bases and J lost 5 bases. Germline V gene sequence: CDR1 LGHNA, CDR2 YSLEER. The CDR3 sequence is 15 residues long. CDR3 bases: TGCGCCAGCAGCACTCAGGGGGCCGCCCGAGATACGCAGTATTTT. It specifies CASSTQGAARDTQYF.